This TCR beta chain comes out of a study of blood T cell repertoires in COVID-19. This CDR3 region has 14 residues. Germline-derived CDR1 and CDR2 are MDHEN and SYDVKM. V lost 4 bases to trimming and J lost 4 bases, with 13 bases between them. Authors' methods: Nucleated cell counts were estimated from reference gene primer amplification. The data were produced by immunoSEQ multiplex PCR, yet TCRdb's version contains in-frame clones alone and is incomplete. V and J calls plus clone size are reproduced from that table; the DNA served to infer D and trimming. The data contain a few hundred thousand clones, 65% to 85% of them seen just once; the ten biggest clones take up more than 2%.

The gene calls are TRBV28 and TRBJ1-2, with D possibly matching TRBD1 (5 bases). The source is an older woman with acute or convalescent COVID-19. The sample taken for sequencing was peripheral blood. The CDR3: CASSSQGPSYGYTF. In DNA form, the CDR3 reads TGTGCCAGCAGTTCCCAGGGCCCCTCCTATGGCTACACCTTC.